This T cell receptor beta chain was identified during a study of blood T cell repertoires in COVID-19. Study at large: COVID-19 samples, acute and convalescent, were from the United States, Italy and Spain. PBMCs, B-cell-depleted T cells, or T cells were the source of the cDNA or gDNA that made up the material.

There are 15 residues in the CDR3. With 6 bases clipped from V and 3 bases from J, the junction kept 6 bases outside the gene matches. Germline V gene lookup returns CDR1 MDHEN and CDR2 SYDVKM. Per the original methods: It was from reference gene primer amplification that nucleated cell counts were estimated. The method was immunoSEQ multiplex PCR; TCRdb's version includes in-frame clones alone and lacks a portion of them. The V and J calls and the clone size are those of that table, but D and trimming were determined from the DNA. The sample carries approximately 400,000 clones, roughly nine tenths recorded once.

This chain joins TRBV28 and TRBJ2-7; 12 bases fit TRBD1. Sequencing was done on a sample of peripheral blood. The sequence was collected from a middle-aged man with acute or convalescent COVID-19. Here the CDR3 reads CASSSGTGGIYEQYF. Written as DNA, the CDR3 is TGTGCCAGCAGCTCTGGGACAGGGGGCATCTACGAGCAGTACTTC.